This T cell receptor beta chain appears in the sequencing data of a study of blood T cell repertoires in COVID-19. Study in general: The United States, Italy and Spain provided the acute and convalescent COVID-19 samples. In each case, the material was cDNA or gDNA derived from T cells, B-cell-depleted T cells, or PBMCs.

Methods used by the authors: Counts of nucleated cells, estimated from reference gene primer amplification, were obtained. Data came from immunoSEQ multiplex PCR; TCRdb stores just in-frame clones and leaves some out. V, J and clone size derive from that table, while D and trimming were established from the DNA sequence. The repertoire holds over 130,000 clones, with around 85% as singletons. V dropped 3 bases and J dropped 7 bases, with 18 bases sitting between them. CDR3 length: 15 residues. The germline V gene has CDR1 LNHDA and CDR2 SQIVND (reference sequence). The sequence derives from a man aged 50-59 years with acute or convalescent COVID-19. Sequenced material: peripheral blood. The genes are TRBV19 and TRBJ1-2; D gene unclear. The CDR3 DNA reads TGTGCCAGTAGTATCTCTCGAGGGCCCAAGTTTGGCTACACCTTC. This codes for CASSISRGPKFGYTF.